The next 14 T cell receptor beta chains were all read from a single sample in a study of blood T cell repertoires in COVID-19. Generated by immunoSEQ multiplex PCR, the TCRdb table keeps only in-frame clones and is missing some. The sample has 130,000 to 150,000 clones; 88% are singletons. Sequenced: PBMCs or T cells enriched from blood (not recorded which). Source of these receptors: a woman aged 30 to 39 with acute COVID-19.

V gene TRBV12-5 combines with J gene TRBJ1-5, with D perhaps matching TRBD1 (5 bases). V lost 6 bases and J 5 bases, leaving 8 bases between the germline ends. Germline V lookup: CDR1 LGHNT, CDR2 FRNRAP. This CDR3 comprises 12 residues. CDR3 nucleotide sequence: TGTGCTAGTGGCTGGGGGGATCAGCCCCAGCATTTT. Its translation: CASGWGDQPQHF.

This chain joins TRBV13 and TRBJ1-1; D is unresolved. V was cut by 5 bases and J by 4 bases, with 14 bases left in between. The CDR3 totals 14 residues. Germline CDR1 is PRHDT and CDR2 is FYEKMQ (reference sequence). CDR3 in DNA: TGTGCCAGCAGCCCCATGCGGGGTGGCACTGAAGCTTTCTTT. Translating it yields CASSPMRGGTEAFF.

This clone was counted ten times or more. The J gene is TRBJ1-4, the V gene TRBV7-9; TRBD1 agrees at 8 bases. Looked up from germline, CDR1 is SEHNR and CDR2 is FQNEAQ (reference sequence). The length of the CDR3 is 16 residues. The ends lost 0 bases at V and 5 bases at J; junction bases unmatched: 5. The CDR3 sequence: CASSLARRGRNEKLFF. The CDR3 region has the DNA TGTGCCAGCAGCTTAGCGCGCAGGGGGCGAAATGAAAAACTGTTTTTT.

The rearrangement links TRBV7-2 to TRBJ1-4, with D unclear. Trimming stripped 1 base from V and 9 bases from J, with 15 bases between. CDR3 length equals 15 residues. Germline V CDR1 and CDR2: SGHTA, FQGNSA. CDR3 residues: CASSLDSRYRKKLFF. The DNA of the CDR3 is TGTGCCAGCAGCTTAGATTCCAGGTATCGGAAAAAACTGTTTTTT.

The chain joins TRBV7-6 to TRBJ1-1; 8 bases map to TRBD1. This CDR3 region has 16 residues. Germline CDR1 is SGHVS and CDR2 is FNYEAQ. The V segment lost 5 bases and the J segment 1 base; nucleotides outside the gene matches: 9. The CDR3 nucleotides are TGTGCCAGCAGCCCCGGAATTGGGACAGGGAACACTGAAGCTTTCTTT. Protein: CASSPGIGTGNTEAFF. Looking up the rest from reference TRBV7-6 and TRBJ1-1 gives the full variable domain: GAGVSQSPRYKVTKRGQDVALRCDPISGHVSLYWYRQALGQGPEFLTYFNYEAQQDKSGLPNDRFSAERPEGSISTLTIQRTEQRDSAMYRCASSPGIGTGNTEAFFGQGTRLTVV.

This chain joins TRBV7-2 and TRBJ2-2, with D perhaps TRBD2 (6 bases). This CDR3 spans 16 amino acids. Trimming pared 0 bases from V and 5 bases from J, leaving 13 bases between. Germline CDR1 SGHTA, CDR2 FQGNSA. The CDR3 nucleotides read TGTGCCAGCAGCTTAGCGCGGGGATCGGGAACCGGGGAGCTGTTTTTT. It is translated as CASSLARGSGTGELFF.

This clone was detected once. The chain links TRBV5-4 to TRBJ2-7, with 9 bases matching TRBD1. CDR1 and CDR2 (germline): SGHNT, YYREEE (reference sequence). This CDR3 contains 15 residues. The J segment lost 2 bases and the V segment lost 4 bases, leaving 7 bases of the junction unmatched. CDR3 sequence: CASSPPGQGAYEQYF. As DNA, the CDR3 is TGTGCCAGCAGCCCGCCGGGACAGGGAGCCTACGAGCAGTACTTC.

This chain uses TRBV30 with TRBJ2-6; a weak D match, TRBD2 (5 bases). Per germline, CDR1 GTSNPN and CDR2 SVGIG (reference sequence). V was clipped by 3 bases and J by 1 base, with 10 bases between them. The CDR3 is made up of 15 amino acids. The CDR3 DNA sequence: TGTGCCTGGAGAGAAGAGGGATCTGGGGCCAACGTCCTGACTTTC. Its translation is CAWREEGSGANVLTF.

V is TRBV14 and J is TRBJ1-2; a possible D gene is TRBD1 (5 bases). V was trimmed by 4 bases and J by 2 bases, leaving 8 bases between them. Germline CDR1 SGHDN, CDR2 FVKESK. The CDR3 sequence is 13 residues long. This chain's CDR3 is CASSRNRNYGYTF. Here the CDR3 DNA reads TGTGCCAGCAGCCGAAACAGGAACTATGGCTACACCTTC.

V and J are TRBV28 and TRBJ1-1; D gene uncertain. This CDR3 is built from 15 residues. The germline V and J ends were trimmed by 5 bases and 7 bases, with 20 bases remaining between them. The germline V gene has CDR1 MDHEN and CDR2 SYDVKM. The CDR3 nucleotides read TGTGCCAGCAGTGCCCAGAACACCTACTACGATGAAGCTTTCTTT. Protein: CASSAQNTYYDEAFF.

The genes are TRBV5-4 and TRBJ2-1; D might be TRBD1 (6 bases). The V and J ends lost 2 bases and 4 bases respectively, with 13 bases between them. This CDR3 contains 15 residues. Germline assignment: CDR1 SGHNT and CDR2 YYREEE (reference sequence). CDR3 DNA: TGTGCCAGCAGCTTTGATTTAGGGACATACAATGAGCAGTTCTTC. This codes for CASSFDLGTYNEQFF.

The chain joins TRBV5-4 to TRBJ2-5; 15 positions match TRBD2. V lost 4 bases to trimming and J lost 5 bases; unmatched junction nucleotides: 6. Germline V gene sequence: CDR1 SGHNT, CDR2 YYREEE (reference sequence). This CDR3 spans 16 amino acids. CDR3 DNA sequence: TGTGCCAGCAGCACCGGACTAGCGGGAGGGCGGGAGACCCAGTACTTC. Protein: CASSTGLAGGRETQYF.

The chain couples TRBV25-1 to TRBJ2-5; TRBD1 might be the D (6 bases). The V gene's germline CDR1 is MGHDK and CDR2 SYGVNS. V lost 3 bases, J lost 4 bases, and 18 bases lay in between. The CDR3 consists of 16 residues. The CDR3 sequence is CASSDSPPGRGETQYF. The DNA of the CDR3 is TGTGCCAGCAGTGATTCCCCCCCGGGCAGGGGAGAGACCCAGTACTTC.

This chain uses TRBV27 with TRBJ1-1, with unresolved D. V lost 8 bases to trimming and J lost 1 base, with 14 bases between them. Germline CDR1 is MNHEY and CDR2 is SMNVEV (reference sequence). This CDR3 region has 14 residues. CDR3 region: CASRTVPENTEAFF. CDR3 DNA: TGTGCCAGCCGAACAGTCCCAGAGAACACTGAAGCTTTCTTT.